This TCR beta chain derives from a study of T-cell reconstitution after alpha-beta-depleted transplantation in children. A TCRbeta library incorporating unique molecular identifiers was prepared. TCRdb ran MiXCR on the PCR reads and lists one entry per CDR3 protein. The top ten hold 2% of the sample, which has 400,000 to 550,000 distinct CDR3 sequences, 10% to 13% seen once. Germline loops: CDR1 MNHEY, CDR2 SMNVEV (reference sequence). The CDR3 has 13 amino acids. The germline V and J ends were trimmed by 3 bases and 7 bases, with 13 bases remaining between them. This clonotype came up many times. Its target is not known. Study-level findings and limits: Most T-cell counts and diversity one year after the transplant came from T cells that were newly produced.

The specimen was PBMCs, collected before TCRalphabeta/CD19-depleted stem cell transplant. The chain uses TRBV27 and TRBJ2-7; D is perhaps TRBD1 (5 bases). The receptor's source is a child aged 2-15 years with inherited bone marrow failure, due to receive a stem cell transplant. The CDR3 region has the DNA TGTGCCAGCAGTTTCGATGTCAGGGCGGAGCAGTACTTC. It encodes CASSFDVRAEQYF.